Listed below are T cell receptor beta chains from one sample, sequenced in a study of human T cells and chemical hapten exposure. TCRdb redid the calling of the 5' RACE reads with MiXCR, one entry per CDR3 protein. The table records more than 60,000 distinct CDR3 sequences, around a sixth of them present only once. These receptors were collected from a female donor in good health. The conserved cysteine and the conserved F or W are not part of the CDR3 here.

cdr3_aa	v_call
ASSSPRDRTMNTEAF	TRBV7-2
ASRGDSYEQY	TRBV28
SARWDQDSETQY	TRBV20-1
ASSLQGSPYEQY	TRBV7-2
ASSLYLGTSAYTGELF	TRBV5-6
ASSSFTNTGELF	TRBV11-1
ASLALRGNEKLF	TRBV28
ASSLGQEEPLH	TRBV5-1
ASSWTASGANVLT	TRBV12-3/TRBV12-4
SVDRLQETQY	TRBV29-1
ASSGGTSGYQETQY	TRBV5-5
ASTTGGNGANVLT	TRBV6-5
ASSPTVSYEQY	TRBV19
SVARQGRLTNQPQH	TRBV29-1
ASNNQQGTDTQY	TRBV9
ASSFPDRLAEAF	TRBV5-1
ASSQLPGTGQNTEAF	TRBV3-1
ASSYSTGTELGTQH	TRBV6-5
ASSLGSVGTGFTGELF	TRBV7-2
ASDGQGFNEQF	TRBV6-6
ASSYEQGVANTGELF	TRBV6-5
SVQGANNSPLH	TRBV20-1
ASSLGGRGEQF	TRBV7-2
ASSQALRGYYEQY	TRBV3-1
ASSRPGQGPGANVLT	TRBV5-6
ASSRGTLDGSPLH	TRBV19
ASSGGQISSGGANEQF	TRBV6-2/TRBV6-3
ASSHPLNTEAF	TRBV14
ASSLPSGSRGNEQF	TRBV5-1
ASSSSWTGGNEQF	TRBV5-4
SARFFSRSDTQY	TRBV20-1
ASRAGAREQF	TRBV12-3/TRBV12-4
SARDPSGRPNTEAF	TRBV20-1
ASSLYSSGRASYNEQF	TRBV27
ASSKDRGNEKLF	TRBV14
ASKWQGRNQPQH	TRBV2
SAKVWDSNQPQH	TRBV20-1
AWDTKGVNQPQH	TRBV30
ASSPGRGDRNQPQH	TRBV7-8
ASTPPGSGPYEQY	TRBV14
ASSYGLAGPNEQF	TRBV14
ASSELTAEETQY	TRBV2
AGGRDTDTQY	TRBV28
ASSKEGKSYEQY	TRBV21-1
SATDRDYEQY	TRBV20-1
ASSATGGISPLH	TRBV2
ASSWRGLEYGYT	TRBV7-2
ASSLAPEMSDTQY	TRBV5-4
ASSQSLAGGPTGELF	TRBV3-1